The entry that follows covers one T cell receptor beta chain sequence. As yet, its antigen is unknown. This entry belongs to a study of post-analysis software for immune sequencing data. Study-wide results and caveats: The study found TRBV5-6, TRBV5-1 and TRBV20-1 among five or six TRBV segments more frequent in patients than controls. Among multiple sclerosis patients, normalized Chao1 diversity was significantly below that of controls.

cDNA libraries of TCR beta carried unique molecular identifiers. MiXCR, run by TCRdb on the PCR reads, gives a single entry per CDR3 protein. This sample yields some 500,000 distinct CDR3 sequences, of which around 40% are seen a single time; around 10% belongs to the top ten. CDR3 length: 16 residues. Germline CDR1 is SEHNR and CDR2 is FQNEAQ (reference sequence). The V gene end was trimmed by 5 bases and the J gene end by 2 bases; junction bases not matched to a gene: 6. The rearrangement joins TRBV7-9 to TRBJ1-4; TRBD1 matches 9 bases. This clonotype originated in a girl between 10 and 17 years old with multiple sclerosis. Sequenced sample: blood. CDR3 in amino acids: CASSVDRGRTNEKLFF. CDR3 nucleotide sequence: TGTGCCAGCAGCGTCGACAGGGGGAGGACTAATGAAAAACTGTTTTTT.